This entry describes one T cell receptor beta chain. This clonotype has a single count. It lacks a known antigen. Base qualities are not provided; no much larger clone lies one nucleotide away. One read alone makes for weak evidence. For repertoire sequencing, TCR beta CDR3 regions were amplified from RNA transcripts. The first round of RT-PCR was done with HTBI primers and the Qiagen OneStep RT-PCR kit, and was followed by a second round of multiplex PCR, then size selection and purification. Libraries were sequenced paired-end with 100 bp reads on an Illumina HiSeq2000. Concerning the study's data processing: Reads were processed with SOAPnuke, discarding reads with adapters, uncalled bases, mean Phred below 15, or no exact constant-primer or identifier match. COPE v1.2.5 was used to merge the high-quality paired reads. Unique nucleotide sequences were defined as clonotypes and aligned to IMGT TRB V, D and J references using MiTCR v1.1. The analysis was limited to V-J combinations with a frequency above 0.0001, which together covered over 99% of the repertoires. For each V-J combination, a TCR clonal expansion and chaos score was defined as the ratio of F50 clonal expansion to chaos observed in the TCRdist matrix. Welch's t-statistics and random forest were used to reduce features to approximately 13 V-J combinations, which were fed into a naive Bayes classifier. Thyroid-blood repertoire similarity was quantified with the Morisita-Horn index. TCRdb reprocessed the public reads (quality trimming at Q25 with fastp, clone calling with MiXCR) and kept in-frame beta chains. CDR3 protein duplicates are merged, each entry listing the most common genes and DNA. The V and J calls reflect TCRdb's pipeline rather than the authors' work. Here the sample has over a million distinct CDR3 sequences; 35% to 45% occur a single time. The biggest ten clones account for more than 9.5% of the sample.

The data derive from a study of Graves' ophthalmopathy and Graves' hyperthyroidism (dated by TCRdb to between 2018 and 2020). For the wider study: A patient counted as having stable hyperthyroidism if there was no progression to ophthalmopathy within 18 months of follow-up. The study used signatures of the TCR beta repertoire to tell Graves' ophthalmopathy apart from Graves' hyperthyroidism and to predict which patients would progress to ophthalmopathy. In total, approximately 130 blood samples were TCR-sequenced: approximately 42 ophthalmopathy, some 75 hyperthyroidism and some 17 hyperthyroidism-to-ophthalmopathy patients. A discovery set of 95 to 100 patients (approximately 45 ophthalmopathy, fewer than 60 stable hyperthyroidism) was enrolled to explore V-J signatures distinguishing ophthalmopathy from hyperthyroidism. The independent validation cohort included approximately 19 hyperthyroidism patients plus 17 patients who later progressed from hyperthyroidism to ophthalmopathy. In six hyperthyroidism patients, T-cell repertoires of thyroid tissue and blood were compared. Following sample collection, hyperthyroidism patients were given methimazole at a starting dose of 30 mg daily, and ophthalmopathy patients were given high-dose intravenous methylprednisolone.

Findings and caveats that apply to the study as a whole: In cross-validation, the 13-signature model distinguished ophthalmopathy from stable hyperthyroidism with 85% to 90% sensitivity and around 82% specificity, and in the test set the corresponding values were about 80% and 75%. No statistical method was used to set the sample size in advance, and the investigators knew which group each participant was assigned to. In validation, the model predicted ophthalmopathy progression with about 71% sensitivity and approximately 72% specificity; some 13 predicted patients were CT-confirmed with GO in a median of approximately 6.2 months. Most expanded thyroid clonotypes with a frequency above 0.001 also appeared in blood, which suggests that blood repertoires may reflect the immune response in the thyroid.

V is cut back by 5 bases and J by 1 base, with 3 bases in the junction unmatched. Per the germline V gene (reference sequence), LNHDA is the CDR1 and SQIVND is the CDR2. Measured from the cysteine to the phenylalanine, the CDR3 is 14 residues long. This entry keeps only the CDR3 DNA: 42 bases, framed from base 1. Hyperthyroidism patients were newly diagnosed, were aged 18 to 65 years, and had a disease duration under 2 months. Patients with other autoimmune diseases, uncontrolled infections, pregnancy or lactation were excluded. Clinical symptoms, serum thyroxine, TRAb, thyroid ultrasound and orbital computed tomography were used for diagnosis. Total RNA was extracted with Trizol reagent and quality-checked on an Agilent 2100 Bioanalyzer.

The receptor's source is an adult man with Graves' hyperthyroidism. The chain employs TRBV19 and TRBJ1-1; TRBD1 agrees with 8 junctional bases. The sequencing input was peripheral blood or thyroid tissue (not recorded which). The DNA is TGTGCCAGTAGTGGGGACAGGAAGAACACTGAAGCTTTCTTT. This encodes CASSGDRKNTEAFF.